A single sample is the source of the 10 T cell receptor beta chains below, sequenced in a study of cytomegalovirus exposure and HLA in healthy donors. Researchers ran the PCR with 60 Vbeta and 13 Jbeta primers. Sequencing used immunoSEQ multiplex PCR; TCRdb keeps in-frame clones, though not all of them. This table holds some 86,000 clones, roughly 77% found once. Input material: PBMCs. These receptors were taken from a woman between 40 and 55 years old in good health and CMV-seropositive.

The chain employs TRBV6-1 and TRBJ1-3; D is ambiguous. This CDR3 is 15 amino acids long. The V gene's germline CDR1 is MNHNS and CDR2 SASEGT. V was cut by 7 bases and J by 0 bases, with 13 bases left in between. The CDR3 bases are TGTGCCAGCAAGTTTTGGCAGGACTCTGGAAACACCATATATTTT. Protein sequence: CASKFWQDSGNTIYF.

The genes are TRBV9 and TRBJ2-5; D uncertain. The CDR3 is 16 amino acids. CDR1 and CDR2 (germline): SGDLS, YYNGEE. The V end lost 4 bases, the J end lost 1 base, and 17 bases lay between the germline ends. The CDR3 nucleotides are TGTGCCAGCAGCCTCCTCGGGTATGACGCCCAAGAGACCCAGTACTTC. Its protein is CASSLLGYDAQETQYF.

This clone was found a few times. The chain recombines TRBV6-1 with TRBJ1-1, with D possibly being TRBD1 (6 bases). The germline V gene has CDR1 MNHNS and CDR2 SASEGT. The CDR3 is made up of 15 amino acids. V lost 5 bases and J lost 3, with 16 bases in between. The chain's CDR3 is CASSPQGSGDTEAFF. The CDR3 nucleotides read TGTGCCAGCAGTCCCCAGGGTTCAGGGGACACTGAAGCTTTCTTT.

This sequence joins TRBV28 and TRBJ1-1, with 7 bases matching TRBD1. The germline V gene encodes CDR1 MDHEN and CDR2 SYDVKM. With 3 bases clipped from V and 4 bases from J, the junction kept 2 bases outside the gene matches. This CDR3 is 13 amino acids long. CDR3 coding DNA: TGTGCCAGCAGTTTTAACAGGGGCACTGAAGCTTTCTTT. Its translation: CASSFNRGTEAFF.

V gene TRBV2 combines with J gene TRBJ2-7; 7 bases agree with TRBD1. CDR3 length: 14 residues. The germline gives CDR1 SNHLY, CDR2 FYNNEI. The junction had 7 bases not matched to a gene; V was cut back by 6 bases and J by 2 bases. CDR3 nucleotide sequence: TGTGCCAGCAGGAGGACAGGTCCGACCTACGAGCAGTACTTC. Residues: CASRRTGPTYEQYF.

The V gene is TRBV28, the J gene TRBJ1-2, with 9 bases aligning to TRBD1. Germline-derived CDR1 and CDR2 are MDHEN and SYDVKM. V lost 6 bases to trimming and J lost 7 bases; unmatched junction nucleotides: 15. The CDR3 is 16 amino acids. CDR3 sequence reads: CASSIPGQGSGFGYTF. CDR3 nucleotides: TGTGCCAGCAGCATCCCGGGACAGGGTTCAGGCTTTGGCTACACCTTC.

The chain couples TRBV19 to TRBJ1-5; maybe TRBD1 (5 bases). This CDR3 contains 14 residues. In germline, CDR1 is LNHDA, CDR2 SQIVND (reference sequence). V was trimmed by 4 bases and J by 5 bases, leaving 12 bases between them. The CDR3 loop is CASSRYRSDQPQHF. The CDR3 nucleotides read TGTGCCAGTAGTAGGTACAGGTCCGATCAGCCCCAGCATTTT.

The genes are TRBV15 and TRBJ1-2; the D gene is possibly TRBD1 (6 bases). The CDR3 has 15 amino acids. V shed 1 base and J shed 2 bases, with 11 bases lying between them. Germline V gene sequence: CDR1 LNHNV, CDR2 YYDKDF (reference sequence). CDR3 nucleotides: TGTGCCACCAGCAGAGGCGGGGGCCAGAACTATGGCTACACCTTC. It translates to CATSRGGGQNYGYTF.

The chain employs TRBV9 and TRBJ2-3; tentatively, D is TRBD2 (5 bases). There are 15 residues in the CDR3. Germline V gene lookup returns CDR1 SGDLS and CDR2 YYNGEE. V was clipped by 1 base and J by 4 bases, with 13 bases between them. The CDR3 DNA is TGTGCCAGCAGCGTAACCCCGAGGGATGCAGATACGCAGTATTTT. This sequence encodes CASSVTPRDADTQYF. The complete variable domain, with remaining parts taken from reference TRBV9 and TRBJ2-3, reads DSGVTQTPKHLITATGQRVTLRCSPRSGDLSVYWYQQSLDQGLQFLIQYYNGEERAKGNILERFSAQQFPDLHSELNLSSLELGDSALYFCASSVTPRDADTQYFGPGTRLTVL.

This sequence joins TRBV28 and TRBJ2-7; 8 bases line up with TRBD2. Germline CDR1 and CDR2: MDHEN and SYDVKM. Unmatched junction bases numbered 14, after V lost 6 bases and J lost 4 bases. The CDR3 is made up of 16 amino acids. CDR3 DNA sequence: TGTGCCAGCAGGGTTGAGGGAACTAGCGGAATATACGAGCAGTACTTC. Protein product: CASRVEGTSGIYEQYF.